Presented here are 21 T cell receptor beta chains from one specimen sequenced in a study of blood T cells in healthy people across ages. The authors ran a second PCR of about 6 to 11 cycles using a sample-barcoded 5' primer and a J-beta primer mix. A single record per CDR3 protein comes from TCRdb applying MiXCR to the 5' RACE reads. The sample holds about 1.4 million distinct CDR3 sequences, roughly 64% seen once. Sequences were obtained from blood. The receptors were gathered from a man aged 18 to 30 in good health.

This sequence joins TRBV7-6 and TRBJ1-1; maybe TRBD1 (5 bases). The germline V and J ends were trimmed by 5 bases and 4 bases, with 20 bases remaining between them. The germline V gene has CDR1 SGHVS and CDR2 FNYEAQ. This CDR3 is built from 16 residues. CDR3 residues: CASSRPPFGATTEAFF. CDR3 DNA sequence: TGTGCCAGCAGCAGACCCCCGTTTGGGGCCACCACTGAAGCTTTCTTT.

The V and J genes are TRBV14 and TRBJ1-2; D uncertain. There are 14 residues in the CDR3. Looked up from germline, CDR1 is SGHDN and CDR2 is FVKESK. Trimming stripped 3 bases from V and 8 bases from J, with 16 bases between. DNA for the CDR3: TGTGCCAGCAGCCAGAACGAACGAGGAGACGGCTACACCTTC. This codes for CASSQNERGDGYTF. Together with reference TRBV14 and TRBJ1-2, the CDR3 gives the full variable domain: EAGVTQFPSHSVIEKGQTVTLRCDPISGHDNLYWYRRVMGKEIKFLLHFVKESKQDESGMPNNRFLAERTGGTYSTLKVQPAELEDSGVYFCASSQNERGDGYTFGSGTRLTVV.

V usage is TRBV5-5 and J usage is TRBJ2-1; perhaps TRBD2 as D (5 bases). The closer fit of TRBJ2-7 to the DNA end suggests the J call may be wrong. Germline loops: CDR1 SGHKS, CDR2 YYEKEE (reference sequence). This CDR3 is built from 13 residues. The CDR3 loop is CASSLVGRHEQYF. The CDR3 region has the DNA TGTGCCAGCAGCTTGGTAGGGAGACACGAGCAGTACTTC.

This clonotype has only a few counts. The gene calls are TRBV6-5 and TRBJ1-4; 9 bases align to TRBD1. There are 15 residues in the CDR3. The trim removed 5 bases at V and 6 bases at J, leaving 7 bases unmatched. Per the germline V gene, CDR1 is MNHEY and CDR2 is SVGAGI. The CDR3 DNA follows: TGTGCCAGCAGTGCTTGGACAGGGGCCGATGAAAAACTGTTTTTT. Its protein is CASSAWTGADEKLFF.

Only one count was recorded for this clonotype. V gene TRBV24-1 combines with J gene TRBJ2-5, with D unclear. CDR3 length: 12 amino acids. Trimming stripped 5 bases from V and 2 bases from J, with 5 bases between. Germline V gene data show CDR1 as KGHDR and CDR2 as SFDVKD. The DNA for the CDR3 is TGTGCCACCAGTGCCGAGCAAGAGACCCAGTACTTC. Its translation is CATSAEQETQYF.

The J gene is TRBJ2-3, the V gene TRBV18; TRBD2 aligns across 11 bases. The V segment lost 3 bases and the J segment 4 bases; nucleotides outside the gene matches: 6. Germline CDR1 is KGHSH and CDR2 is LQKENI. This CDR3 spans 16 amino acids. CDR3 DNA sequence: TGTGCCAGCTCACCGGCTCTAGCGGGGGGACCAGATACGCAGTATTTT. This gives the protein CASSPALAGGPDTQYF.

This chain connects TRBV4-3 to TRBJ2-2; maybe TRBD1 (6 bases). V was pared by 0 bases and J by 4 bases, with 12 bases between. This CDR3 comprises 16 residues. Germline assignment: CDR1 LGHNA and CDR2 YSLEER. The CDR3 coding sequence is TGCGCCAGCAGCCAAGATGGGCAGGGGAGCACCGGGGAGCTGTTTTTT. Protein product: CASSQDGQGSTGELFF.

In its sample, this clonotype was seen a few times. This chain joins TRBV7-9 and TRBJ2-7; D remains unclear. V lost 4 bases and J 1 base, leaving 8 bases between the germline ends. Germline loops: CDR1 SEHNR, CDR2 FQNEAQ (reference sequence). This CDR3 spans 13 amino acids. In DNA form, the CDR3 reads TGTGCCAGCAGCTCGGCCCTTTCCTACGAGCAGTACTTC. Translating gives CASSSALSYEQYF.

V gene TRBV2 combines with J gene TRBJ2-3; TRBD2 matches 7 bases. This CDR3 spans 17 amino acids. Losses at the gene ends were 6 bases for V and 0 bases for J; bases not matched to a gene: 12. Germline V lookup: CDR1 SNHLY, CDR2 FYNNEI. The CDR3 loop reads CASRAGVKAGSTDTQYF. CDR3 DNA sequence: TGTGCCAGCAGGGCGGGTGTAAAAGCGGGAAGCACAGATACGCAGTATTTT.

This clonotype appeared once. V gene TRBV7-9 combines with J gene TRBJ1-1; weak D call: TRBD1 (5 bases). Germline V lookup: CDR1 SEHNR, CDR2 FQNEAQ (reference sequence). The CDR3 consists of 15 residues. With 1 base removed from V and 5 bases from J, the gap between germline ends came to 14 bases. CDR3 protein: CASSLVRGMGTEAFF. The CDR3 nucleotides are TGTGCCAGCAGCTTAGTTCGGGGGATGGGAACTGAAGCTTTCTTT. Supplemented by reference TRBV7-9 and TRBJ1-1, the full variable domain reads DTGVSQNPRHKITKRGQNVTFRCDPISEHNRLYWYRQTLGQGPEFLTYFQNEAQLEKSRLLSDRFSAERPKGSFSTLEIQRTEQGDSAMYLCASSLVRGMGTEAFFGQGTRLTVV.

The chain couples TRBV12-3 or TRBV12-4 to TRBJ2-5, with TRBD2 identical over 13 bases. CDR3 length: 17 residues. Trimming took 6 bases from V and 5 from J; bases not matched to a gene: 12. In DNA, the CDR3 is TGTGCCAGCAGCCTCCTCGGACTAGCGGGAGCTGGTGAGACCCAGTACTTC. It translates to CASSLLGLAGAGETQYF.

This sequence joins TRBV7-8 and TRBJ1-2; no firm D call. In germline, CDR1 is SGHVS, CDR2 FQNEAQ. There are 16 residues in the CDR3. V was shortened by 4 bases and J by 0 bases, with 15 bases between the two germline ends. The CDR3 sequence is CASSSSPGIANYGYTF. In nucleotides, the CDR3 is TGTGCCAGCAGCTCGTCCCCAGGAATAGCTAACTATGGCTACACCTTC.

The CDR3 sequence: CASTRGGTGVEQYF. The CDR3, as DNA: TGTGCCAGCACCCGAGGGGGGACAGGGGTCGAGCAGTACTTC. The chain combines TRBV28 with TRBJ2-7, with 10 positions matching TRBD1. The CDR3 runs 14 residues. Germline-derived CDR1 and CDR2 are MDHEN and SYDVKM. The J segment lost 6 bases and the V segment lost 7 bases, leaving 9 bases of the junction unmatched.

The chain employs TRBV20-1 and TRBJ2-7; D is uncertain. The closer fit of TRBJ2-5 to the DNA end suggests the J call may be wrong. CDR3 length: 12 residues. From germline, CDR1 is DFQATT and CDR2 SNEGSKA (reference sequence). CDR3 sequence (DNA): TGCAGTGCTAGAGACACCATGTCGACCCAGTACTTC. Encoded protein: CSARDTMSTQYF.

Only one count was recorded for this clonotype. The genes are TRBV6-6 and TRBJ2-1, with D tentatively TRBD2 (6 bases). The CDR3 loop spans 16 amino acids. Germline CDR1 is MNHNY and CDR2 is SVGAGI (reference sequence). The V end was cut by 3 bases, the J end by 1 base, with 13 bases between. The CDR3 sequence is CASSYFPGESYNEQFF. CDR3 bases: TGTGCCAGCAGTTATTTCCCGGGGGAATCCTACAATGAGCAGTTCTTC.

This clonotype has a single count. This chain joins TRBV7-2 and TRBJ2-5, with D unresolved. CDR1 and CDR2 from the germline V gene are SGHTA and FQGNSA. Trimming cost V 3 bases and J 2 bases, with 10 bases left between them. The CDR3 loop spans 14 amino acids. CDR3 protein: CASSFRTYQETQYF. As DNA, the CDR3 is TGTGCCAGCAGCTTTCGAACGTATCAAGAGACCCAGTACTTC.

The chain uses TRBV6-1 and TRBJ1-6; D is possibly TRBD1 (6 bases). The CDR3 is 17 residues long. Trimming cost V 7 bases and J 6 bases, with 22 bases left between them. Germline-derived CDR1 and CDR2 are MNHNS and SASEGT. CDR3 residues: CASKLPLSGQFNSPLHF. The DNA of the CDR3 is TGTGCCAGCAAACTTCCCTTATCTGGACAGTTTAATTCACCCCTCCACTTT.

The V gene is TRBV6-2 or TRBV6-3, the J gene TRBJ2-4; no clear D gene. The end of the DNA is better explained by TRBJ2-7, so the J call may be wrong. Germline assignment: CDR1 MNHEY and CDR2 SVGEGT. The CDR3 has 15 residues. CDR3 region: CASSYSRLPAYEQYF. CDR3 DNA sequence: TGTGCCAGCAGTTACTCGCGGCTACCTGCCTACGAGCAGTACTTC.

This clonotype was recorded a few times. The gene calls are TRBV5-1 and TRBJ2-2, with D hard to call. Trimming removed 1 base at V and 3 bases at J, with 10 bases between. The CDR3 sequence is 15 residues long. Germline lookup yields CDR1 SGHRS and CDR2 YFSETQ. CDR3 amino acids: CASSLLGPDTGELFF. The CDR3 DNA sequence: TGCGCCAGCAGCTTGCTAGGTCCGGACACCGGGGAGCTGTTTTTT.

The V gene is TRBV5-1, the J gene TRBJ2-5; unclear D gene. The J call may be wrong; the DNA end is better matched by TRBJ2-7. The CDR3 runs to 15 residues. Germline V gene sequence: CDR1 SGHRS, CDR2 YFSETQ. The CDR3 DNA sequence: TGCGCCAGCAGAGACCTGGGCAAGGGTGGGGACGAGCAGTACTTC. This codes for CASRDLGKGGDEQYF.

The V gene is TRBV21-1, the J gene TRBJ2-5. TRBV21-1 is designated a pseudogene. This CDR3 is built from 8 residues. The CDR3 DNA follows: TGTGCTCAAGACCGGCCGTACTTC. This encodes CAQDRPYF.